The entry below gives a single TCR beta chain sequence along with its context. The target antigen is unknown. TCRdb keeps only in-frame clones here, not all; method: immunoSEQ multiplex PCR. The sample includes about 5,600 clones, 70% to 90% of them seen just once. The germline V gene has CDR1 WSHSY and CDR2 SAAADI. Unmatched junction bases numbered 10, after V lost 5 bases and J lost 10 bases. The CDR3 has 14 residues. This sample is part of a study of T cell repertoires in ileal Crohn's disease. Study information: About half of patients got postoperative therapy: 11 thiopurines, some 19 anti-TNF.

Notes on the study in general: Clonal expansions were more frequent in active smokers than non-smokers at surgery.

This TCR came from an adult with Crohn's disease. Material for sequencing was ileal tissue. This rearrangement joins TRBV10-2 to TRBJ2-1; 8 positions match TRBD2. CDR3 protein: CASSSAGGTTEQFF. Here the CDR3 DNA reads TGCGCCAGCAGTAGTGCGGGGGGCACTACGGAGCAGTTCTTC.